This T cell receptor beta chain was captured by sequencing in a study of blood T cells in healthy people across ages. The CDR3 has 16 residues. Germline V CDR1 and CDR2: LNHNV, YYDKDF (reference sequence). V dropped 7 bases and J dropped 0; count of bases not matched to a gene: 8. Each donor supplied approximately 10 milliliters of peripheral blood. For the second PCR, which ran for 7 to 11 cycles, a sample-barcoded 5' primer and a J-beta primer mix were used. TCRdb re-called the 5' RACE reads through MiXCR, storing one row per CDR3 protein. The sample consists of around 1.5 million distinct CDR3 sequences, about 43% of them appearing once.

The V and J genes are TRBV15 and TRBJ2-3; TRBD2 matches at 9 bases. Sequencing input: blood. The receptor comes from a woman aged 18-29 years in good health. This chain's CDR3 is CATTGASGVSTDTQYF. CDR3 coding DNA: TGTGCCACCACCGGGGCTAGCGGGGTCAGCACAGATACGCAGTATTTT.